This T cell receptor (beta chain) was observed in a study of cytomegalovirus exposure and HLA in healthy donors. The primer mix had 60 Vbeta and 13 Jbeta primers. Sequencing used immunoSEQ multiplex PCR; TCRdb keeps in-frame clones, though not all of them. The sample contains about 140,000 clones, over 80% of which appear only once. J lost 2 bases, V lost 4 bases, and 13 bases had no gene match. Germline assignment: CDR1 SGHNT and CDR2 YENEEA. The CDR3 spans 17 residues. Although they were nominally healthy when sampled, donors likely had unrecorded immune exposures. The sequenced sample consisted of PBMCs. This clonotype was obtained from a male donor in good health and CMV-seronegative. The J gene is TRBJ2-5, the V gene TRBV11-3; 7 nucleotides agree with TRBD2. CDR3 bases: TGTGCCAGCAGCTCGGGAGGTGCGGACTCGACTCAAGAGACCCAGTACTTC. Amino acid sequence: CASSSGGADSTQETQYF.